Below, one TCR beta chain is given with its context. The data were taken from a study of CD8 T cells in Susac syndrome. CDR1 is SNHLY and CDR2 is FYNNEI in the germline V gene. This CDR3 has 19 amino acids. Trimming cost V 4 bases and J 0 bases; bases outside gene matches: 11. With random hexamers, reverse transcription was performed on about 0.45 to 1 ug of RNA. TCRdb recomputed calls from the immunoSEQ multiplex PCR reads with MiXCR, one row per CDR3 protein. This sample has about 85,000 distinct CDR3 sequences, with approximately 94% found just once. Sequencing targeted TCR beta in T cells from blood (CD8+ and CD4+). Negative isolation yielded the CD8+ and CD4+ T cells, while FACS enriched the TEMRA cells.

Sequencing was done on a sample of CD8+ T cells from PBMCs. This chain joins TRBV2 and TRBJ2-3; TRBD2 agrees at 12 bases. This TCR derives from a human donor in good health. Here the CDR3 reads CASSGLAGAQLTSTDTQYF. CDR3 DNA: TGTGCCAGCAGTGGACTAGCGGGAGCCCAATTAACTAGCACAGATACGCAGTATTTT.